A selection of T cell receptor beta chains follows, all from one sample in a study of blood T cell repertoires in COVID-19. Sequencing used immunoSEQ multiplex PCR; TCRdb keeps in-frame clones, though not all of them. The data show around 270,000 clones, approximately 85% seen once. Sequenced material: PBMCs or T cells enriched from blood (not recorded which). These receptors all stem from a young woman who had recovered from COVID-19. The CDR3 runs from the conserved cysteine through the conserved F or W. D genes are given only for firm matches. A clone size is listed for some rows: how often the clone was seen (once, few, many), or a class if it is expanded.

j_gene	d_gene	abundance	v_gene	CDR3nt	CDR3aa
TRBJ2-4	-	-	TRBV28	TGTGCCAGCAGCAACAGACCGGGGTTTAAAAACATTCAGTACTTC	CASSNRPGFKNIQYF
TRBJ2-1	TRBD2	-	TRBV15	TGTGCCACCAGCAGTGTTAGCGGGAGGATGAATGAGCAGTTCTTC	CATSSVSGRMNEQFF
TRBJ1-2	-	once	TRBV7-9	TGTGCCAGCAGCTCAGGGGTCCCTTACTATGGCTACACCTTC	CASSSGVPYYGYTF
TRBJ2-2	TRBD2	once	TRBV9	TGTGCCAGCAGCGTAGGCGGGGGAGAGGAGAACACCGGGGAGCTGTTTTTT	CASSVGGGEENTGELFF
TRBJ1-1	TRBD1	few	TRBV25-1	TGTGCCAGCAGTGACCGAACCGGGACCCAGGGGGCCTTCTTT	CASSDRTGTQGAFF
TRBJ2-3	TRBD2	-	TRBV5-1	TGCGCCAGCAGCCTGTTGACTAGCGGGGTAAGCACAGATACGCAGTATTTT	CASSLLTSGVSTDTQYF
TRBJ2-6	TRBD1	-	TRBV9	TGTGCCAGCAGCCCAAGGACAGGGGAAACTTCTGGGGCCAACGTCCTGACTTTC	CASSPRTGETSGANVLTF
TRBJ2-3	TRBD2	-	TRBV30	TGTGCCTGGTTAGCGGGAGACTCAGATACGCAGTATTTT	CAWLAGDSDTQYF
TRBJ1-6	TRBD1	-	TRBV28	TGTGCCAGCAGCTCGGGACAGGGCCCCAATTCACCCCTCCACTTT	CASSSGQGPNSPLHF
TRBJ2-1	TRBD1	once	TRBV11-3	TGTGCCAGCAGCACTACAGGGGGGAGCTCCTACAATGAGCAGTTCTTC	CASSTTGGSSYNEQFF
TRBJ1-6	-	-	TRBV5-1	TGCGCCAGCAGCCGCGGTCGGCGGGTTGGAGATTCACCCCTCCACTTT	CASSRGRRVGDSPLHF
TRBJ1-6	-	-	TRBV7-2	TGTGCCAGCAGCTCCGCACAGGGTAATTCACCCCTCCACTTT	CASSSAQGNSPLHF
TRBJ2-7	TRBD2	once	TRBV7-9	TGTGCCAGCAGCTTAATGGGGGGGACTAGCGGGTCCTACGAGCAGTACTTC	CASSLMGGTSGSYEQYF
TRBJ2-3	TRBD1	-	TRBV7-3	TGTGCCAGCAGCTTGACAGGGGGTACAGATACGCAGTATTTT	CASSLTGGTDTQYF
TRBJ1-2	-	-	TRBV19	TGTGCCAGTAGTATTGCCTTTAGACAGCTTACCGCGATCTTC	CASSIAFRQLTAIF
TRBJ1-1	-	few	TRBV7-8	TGTGCCAGCAGCTTAGGGCCTACAGGCATGAACACTGAAGCTTTCTTT	CASSLGPTGMNTEAFF
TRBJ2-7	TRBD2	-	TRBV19	TGTGCCAGTAGTATTAGTAGCGGGGTCTCCTACGAGCAGTACTTC	CASSISSGVSYEQYF
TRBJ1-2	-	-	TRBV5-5	TGTGCCAGCAGCCCTGACAGGACACAAGGTTTTAACTATGGCTACACCTTC	CASSPDRTQGFNYGYTF
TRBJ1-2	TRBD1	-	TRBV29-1	TGCAGCGTTCTGCAGGGGGCGACTGGGTATGGCTACACCTTC	CSVLQGATGYGYTF
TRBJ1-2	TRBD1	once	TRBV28	TGTGCCAGCAGTTTACAGGGGGGTTATGGCTACACCTTC	CASSLQGGYGYTF
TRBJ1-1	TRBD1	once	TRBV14	TGTGCCAGCAGCTTGAGGGACAGGGGGATTGAAGCTTTCTTT	CASSLRDRGIEAFF
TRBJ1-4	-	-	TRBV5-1	TGCGCCAGCGGCTTTGGGACTGCGCCTAATGAAAAACTGTTTTTT	CASGFGTAPNEKLFF
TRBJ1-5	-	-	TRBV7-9	TGTGCCAGCAGCCCCCATCCTCAGCCCCAGCATTTT	CASSPHPQPQHF
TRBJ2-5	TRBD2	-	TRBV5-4	TGTGCCAGCAGCTTCCTAGCGGGGGGGCAGGAGACCCAGTACTTC	CASSFLAGGQETQYF
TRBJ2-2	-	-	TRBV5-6	TGTGCCAGCAGAACAGGGATGTGGGGAGAACTGTTTTTT	CASRTGMWGELFF
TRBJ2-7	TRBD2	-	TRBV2	TGTGCCAGCACACTAGCGAGCTACGAGCAGTACTTC	CASTLASYEQYF
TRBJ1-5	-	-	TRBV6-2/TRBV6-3	TGTGCCAGCAGTTATGGTTCGGGAGCTAATCAGCCCCAGCATTTT	CASSYGSGANQPQHF
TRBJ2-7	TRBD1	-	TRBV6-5	TGTGCCAGCAGTTACCCGACAGGGGAGCAGTACTTC	CASSYPTGEQYF
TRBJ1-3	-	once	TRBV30	TGTGCCTGGAGTGTCGGGGAGAGCTCTGGAAACACCATATATTTT	CAWSVGESSGNTIYF
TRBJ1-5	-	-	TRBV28	TGTGCCAGCAATTCATTTACAGCATTTGGCAATCAGCCCCAGCATTTT	CASNSFTAFGNQPQHF
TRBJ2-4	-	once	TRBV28	TGTGCCAGCAGTAGGACAAAGGCCAAAAACATTCAGTACTTC	CASSRTKAKNIQYF
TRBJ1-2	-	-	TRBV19	TGTGCCAGTAGTGCCCGAGGAGCGGCCAGAGGTCGAGGCTACACCTTC	CASSARGAARGRGYTF
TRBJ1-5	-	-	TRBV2	TGTGCCAGCAGTGAACGGAGCAATCAGCCCCAGCATTTT	CASSERSNQPQHF
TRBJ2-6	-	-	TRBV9	TGTGCCAGCAGCGTAGGAGCCAACTCTGGGGCCAACGTCCTGACTTTC	CASSVGANSGANVLTF
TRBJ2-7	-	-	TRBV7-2	TGTGCCAGCAGCTTGGAGATAATCTCGCGCGAGCAGTACTTC	CASSLEIISREQYF
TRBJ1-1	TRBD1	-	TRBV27	TGTGCCAGCGCTAAACTCAGGGGGATGCGGACTGAAGCTTTCTTT	CASAKLRGMRTEAFF
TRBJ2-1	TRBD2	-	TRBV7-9	TGTGCCAGCAGCATTAGCGGGGGGTACTACAATGAGCAGTTCTTC	CASSISGGYYNEQFF
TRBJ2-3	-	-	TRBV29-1	TGCAGCGTTGGGGGAGGGGGAATCAGCACAGATACGCAGTATTTT	CSVGGGGISTDTQYF
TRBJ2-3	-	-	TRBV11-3	TGTGCCAGCAGCTTACGCGGAGGGCGAGGGGCAGATACGCAGTATTTT	CASSLRGGRGADTQYF
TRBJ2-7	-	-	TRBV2	TGTGCCAGCAGTGAAGCCGCCAGAGAGCAGTACTTC	CASSEAAREQYF
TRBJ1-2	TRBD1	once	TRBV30	TGTGCCTGGAGTATAGGGACAGGGGGCGCTGGCTATGGCTACACCTTC	CAWSIGTGGAGYGYTF
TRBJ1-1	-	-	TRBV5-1	TGCGCCAGCAGCTTGAACAGCATGAACACTGAAGCTTTCTTT	CASSLNSMNTEAFF
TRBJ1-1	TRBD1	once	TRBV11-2	TGTGCCAGCAGCTTAGACCGGGACAGGGGGTTGTGGGGTGAAGCTTTCTTT	CASSLDRDRGLWGEAFF
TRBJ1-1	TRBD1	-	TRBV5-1	TGCGCCAGCAGTGCTCTGGAGGGGGCGAGTGCTGAAGCTTTCTTT	CASSALEGASAEAFF
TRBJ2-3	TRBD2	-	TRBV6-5	TGTGCCAGCAGATACCTTATGGGAGGGGACACAGATACGCAGTATTTT	CASRYLMGGDTDTQYF
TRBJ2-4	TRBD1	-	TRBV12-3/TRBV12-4	TGTGCCAGCAGTTATGCCGTCGGGACAGGGGAGTACTTC	CASSYAVGTGEYF
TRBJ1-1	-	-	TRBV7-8	TGTGCCAGCAGCTTAGGAGGAGGGAACACTGAAGCTTTCTTT	CASSLGGGNTEAFF
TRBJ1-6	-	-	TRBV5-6	TGTGCCAGCAGCTTGACAGGAGATAATTCACCCCTCCACTTT	CASSLTGDNSPLHF
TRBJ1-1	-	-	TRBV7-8	TGTGCCAGCAGCTTACAACAGACGAACACTGAAGCTTTCTTT	CASSLQQTNTEAFF